This entry describes one T cell receptor beta chain. The target antigen is unknown. These data originate in a study of CD8+ T cells in alopecia areata. Study-level information: Treated patients swallowed 5 to 10 mg of oral tofacitinib twice daily. Notes on the study in general: Especially in alopecia totalis/universalis, lesional scalp showed greater clonality than normal scalp did.

This CDR3 is 13 amino acids long. Unmatched junction bases numbered 0, after V lost 4 bases and J lost 2 bases. Germline V gene sequence: CDR1 LNHDA, CDR2 SQIVND (reference sequence). The study team obtained lesional scalp punch biopsies and peripheral blood from alopecia areata patients. A FACSAria was used to sort CD4+ and CD8+ T cells. These cells came from PBMCs. Sequencing used cDNA as its template, made by extracting RNA and reverse transcribing it. Produced via immunoSEQ multiplex PCR; TCRdb's table is partial and in-frame only. This sample has 140,000 to 150,000 clones; 47% occur once, and the top ten carry roughly 7.5%.

The V and J genes are TRBV19 and TRBJ2-7; TRBD2 aligns across 9 bases. Material for sequencing was CD4+ T cells sorted from blood. The sequence came from a human donor with alopecia areata. The CDR3: CASSSGRAYEQYF. CDR3 coding DNA: TGTGCCAGTAGTAGCGGGAGGGCCTACGAGCAGTACTTC.